This record looks at one T cell receptor (beta chain) sequence and its context. This entry belongs to a study of blood T cell repertoires in COVID-19. Study overall: Material from acute and convalescent COVID-19 was sourced from the United States, Italy and Spain.

The authors' processing: Amplifying reference gene primers gave estimates of nucleated cell counts. TCRdb's copy holds only in-frame clones and misses some; the assay was immunoSEQ multiplex PCR. V and J calls and clone size are copied from that table; D and trimming were computed from the DNA. The data hold roughly 200,000 clones, with around nine tenths observed a single time. This CDR3 is built from 14 residues. The V end lost 6 bases, the J end lost 3 bases, and 12 bases lay between the germline ends. In germline, CDR1 is MDHEN, CDR2 SYDVKM. The sequence derives from a man between 45 and 60 years old with COVID-19, enrolled during active disease. The sample consisted of peripheral blood. The genes are TRBV28 and TRBJ2-1; D might be TRBD2 (5 bases). CDR3 sequence reads: CASSWTGFYNEQFF. The CDR3, as DNA: TGTGCCAGCAGCTGGACGGGGTTCTACAATGAGCAGTTCTTC. Together with reference TRBV28 and TRBJ2-1, the CDR3 gives the full variable domain: DVKVTQSSRYLVKRTGEKVFLECVQDMDHENMFWYRQDPGLGLRLIYFSYDVKMKEKGDIPEGYSVSREKKERFSLILESASTNQTSMYLCASSWTGFYNEQFFGPGTRLTVL.